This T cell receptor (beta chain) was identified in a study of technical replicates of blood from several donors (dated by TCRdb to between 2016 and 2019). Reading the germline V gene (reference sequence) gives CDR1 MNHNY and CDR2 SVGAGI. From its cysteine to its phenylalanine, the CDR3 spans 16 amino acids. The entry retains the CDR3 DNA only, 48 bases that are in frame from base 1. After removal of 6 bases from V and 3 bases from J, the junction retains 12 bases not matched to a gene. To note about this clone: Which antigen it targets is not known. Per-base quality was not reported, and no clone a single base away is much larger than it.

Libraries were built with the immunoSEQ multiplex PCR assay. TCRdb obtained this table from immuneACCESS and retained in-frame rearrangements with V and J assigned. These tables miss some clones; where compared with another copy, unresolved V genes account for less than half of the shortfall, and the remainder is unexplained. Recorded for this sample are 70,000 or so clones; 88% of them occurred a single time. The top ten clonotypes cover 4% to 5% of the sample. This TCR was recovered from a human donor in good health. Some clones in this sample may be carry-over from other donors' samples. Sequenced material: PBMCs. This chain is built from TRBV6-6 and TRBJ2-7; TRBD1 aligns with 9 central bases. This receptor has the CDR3 CASSPGMGDRVYEQYF. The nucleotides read TGTGCCAGCAGCCCGGGCATGGGGGACAGGGTCTACGAGCAGTACTTC.